This is a list of T cell receptor beta chains from one sample in a study of T cell responses to AZD1222 COVID-19 vaccine. Measured with immunoSEQ multiplex PCR; TCRdb has only the in-frame clones, and not every one. Among 75,000 to 95,000 clones listed, roughly 84% were seen once. The sequences come from peripheral blood, collected on day 0 of AZD1222 vaccination. These receptors were collected from an adult in good health. Both conserved end residues are trimmed from each CDR3. Each record gives: CDR3 protein, V gene, CDR3 length, J gene.

CDR3aa: ASRLGPLNQPQH
v_gene: TRBV6-6
len: 12
j_gene: TRBJ1-5

CDR3aa: SASRSAFGSGYGYT
v_gene: TRBV20-1
len: 14
j_gene: TRBJ1-2

CDR3aa: AVGQGYNSPLH
v_gene: TRBV10-3
len: 11
j_gene: TRBJ1-6

CDR3aa: AWSETRTGSQPQH
v_gene: TRBV30
len: 13
j_gene: TRBJ1-5

CDR3aa: ASSETGQGGQPQH
v_gene: TRBV2
len: 13
j_gene: TRBJ1-5

CDR3aa: ASSDVRGSQSYEQY
v_gene: TRBV6-1
len: 14
j_gene: TRBJ2-7

CDR3aa: ASSQVRLGPRKNGYT
v_gene: TRBV14
len: 15
j_gene: TRBJ1-2

CDR3aa: ASSESAGLGETQY
v_gene: TRBV10-2
len: 13
j_gene: TRBJ2-5

CDR3aa: ARSPRDRGYEKLF
v_gene: TRBV5-3
len: 13
j_gene: TRBJ1-4

CDR3aa: ASTSQGSGNTIY
v_gene: TRBV19
len: 12
j_gene: TRBJ1-3

CDR3aa: ASSRSPGADTEAF
v_gene: TRBV5-1
len: 13
j_gene: TRBJ1-1

CDR3aa: ASTWGVGGEKLF
v_gene: TRBV6-5
len: 12
j_gene: TRBJ1-4

CDR3aa: ASSPRRLVGDGYT
v_gene: TRBV3-1/TRBV3-2
len: 13
j_gene: TRBJ1-2

CDR3aa: ASSLGGLAGVADTQY
v_gene: TRBV11-2
len: 15
j_gene: TRBJ2-3

CDR3aa: ASNLGSSYNSPLH
v_gene: TRBV5-5
len: 13
j_gene: TRBJ1-6

CDR3aa: SVRGTGFDSPLH
v_gene: TRBV29-1
len: 12
j_gene: TRBJ1-6

CDR3aa: ASSSRTSGGAPTYNEQF
v_gene: TRBV6-2/TRBV6-3
len: 17
j_gene: TRBJ2-1

CDR3aa: ASSQRNSGGEQY
v_gene: TRBV3-1/TRBV3-2
len: 12
j_gene: TRBJ2-7

CDR3aa: ASSWGRESGYT
v_gene: TRBV9
len: 11
j_gene: TRBJ1-2

CDR3aa: ASSSGYSYNEQF
v_gene: TRBV27
len: 12
j_gene: TRBJ2-1

CDR3aa: ASSLAGTERQETQY
v_gene: TRBV7-6
len: 14
j_gene: TRBJ2-5

CDR3aa: ASSLGTGKAF
v_gene: TRBV7-2
len: 10
j_gene: TRBJ1-1

CDR3aa: ASGVGGLNTEAF
v_gene: TRBV5-1
len: 12
j_gene: TRBJ1-1

CDR3aa: ASSLGPGLAPRNEQF
v_gene: TRBV5-1
len: 15
j_gene: TRBJ2-1

CDR3aa: ASSLELAEHTGELF
v_gene: TRBV7-6
len: 14
j_gene: TRBJ2-2

CDR3aa: ASSLGLHKETQY
v_gene: TRBV5-1
len: 12
j_gene: TRBJ2-5

CDR3aa: ASSQGEGIGYGYT
v_gene: TRBV4-1
len: 13
j_gene: TRBJ1-2

CDR3aa: SVESQGDEQF
v_gene: TRBV29-1
len: 10
j_gene: TRBJ2-1

CDR3aa: SVAGSAGQPQH
v_gene: TRBV29-1
len: 11
j_gene: TRBJ1-5

CDR3aa: ATSAPGLLTEQF
v_gene: TRBV24-1
len: 12
j_gene: TRBJ2-1

CDR3aa: ASSMAHGGTGQETQY
v_gene: TRBV19
len: 15
j_gene: TRBJ2-5

CDR3aa: ASSQRLAYTQY
v_gene: TRBV3-1/TRBV3-2
len: 11
j_gene: TRBJ2-3

CDR3aa: AISESSGVWNQPQH
v_gene: TRBV10-3
len: 14
j_gene: TRBJ1-5

CDR3aa: ASSQGIAISPLH
v_gene: TRBV4-1
len: 12
j_gene: TRBJ1-6

CDR3aa: ASSIEPAGVLYNEQF
v_gene: TRBV19
len: 15
j_gene: TRBJ2-1

CDR3aa: ASSPDYNEQF
v_gene: TRBV6-5
len: 10
j_gene: TRBJ2-1

CDR3aa: ASSDTRSSNEKLF
v_gene: TRBV2
len: 13
j_gene: TRBJ1-4

CDR3aa: ASSPSHLGASEQY
v_gene: TRBV18
len: 13
j_gene: TRBJ2-7

CDR3aa: ATSDGTLNEQF
v_gene: TRBV24-1
len: 11
j_gene: TRBJ2-1

CDR3aa: ASTDRPANTGELF
v_gene: TRBV7-2
len: 13
j_gene: TRBJ2-2

CDR3aa: ASRPRDRENEQF
v_gene: TRBV11-2
len: 12
j_gene: TRBJ2-1

CDR3aa: ASSGTRGGEQY
v_gene: TRBV2
len: 11
j_gene: TRBJ2-7

CDR3aa: ASRGPTQETQY
v_gene: TRBV28
len: 11
j_gene: TRBJ2-5

CDR3aa: ASSLPMAGENTEAF
v_gene: TRBV5-4
len: 14
j_gene: TRBJ1-1

CDR3aa: AIRGTGGDTEAF
v_gene: TRBV10-3
len: 12
j_gene: TRBJ1-1

CDR3aa: ASLVSNEQF
v_gene: TRBV28
len: 9
j_gene: TRBJ2-1

CDR3aa: ASSPGTGWAASGYT
v_gene: TRBV27
len: 14
j_gene: TRBJ1-2